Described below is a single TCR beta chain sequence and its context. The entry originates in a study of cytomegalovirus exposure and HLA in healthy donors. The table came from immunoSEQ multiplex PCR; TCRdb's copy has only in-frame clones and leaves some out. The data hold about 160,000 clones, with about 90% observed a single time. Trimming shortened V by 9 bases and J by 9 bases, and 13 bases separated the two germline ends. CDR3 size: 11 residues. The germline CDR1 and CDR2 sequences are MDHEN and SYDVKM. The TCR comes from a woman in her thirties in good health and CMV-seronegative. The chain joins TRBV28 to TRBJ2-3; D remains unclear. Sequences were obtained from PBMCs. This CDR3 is CASRSSRTQYF. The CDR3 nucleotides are TGTGCCAGTCGCTCGTCTCGCACGCAGTATTTT.